One and the same sample provided the 29 T cell receptor beta chains below, sequenced in a study of CD8+ T cells in alopecia areata. Treatment specified: oral pan-JAK inhibitor, 5-10 mg twice daily. After isolation, RNA underwent reverse transcription to generate cDNA as the sequencing template. Profiled with immunoSEQ multiplex PCR; TCRdb holds only in-frame clones, not every one. The table shows 150,000 or so clones, with 50% to 75% occurring only once. The specimen comprised CD4+ T cells sorted from blood, sampled between weeks 55 and 65, from a patient treated with tofacitinib. Source of these receptors: a human donor with alopecia areata.

In nucleotides, the CDR3 is TGCGCCAGCAGCCAAGATACACAGAGAAACATTCAGTACTTC. This codes for CASSQDTQRNIQYF. This chain uses TRBV4-1 with TRBJ2-4; no definite D call. The germline V gene encodes CDR1 MGHRA and CDR2 YSYEKL. The germline V and J ends were trimmed by 0 bases and 6 bases, with 9 bases remaining between them. The CDR3 consists of 14 residues.

This clone came up a few times. CDR3 coding DNA: TGTGCCAGCAGTGACAGGGAAGGGGAAAAACTGTTTTTT. It translates to CASSDREGEKLFF. The rearrangement links TRBV6-4 to TRBJ1-4; D unclear. CDR1 and CDR2 from the germline V gene are MRHNA and SNTAGT. This CDR3 contains 13 residues. Trimming removed 2 bases at V and 8 bases at J, with 9 bases between.

In this sample, this clone turned up once. The V gene is TRBV29-1, the J gene TRBJ2-5; 10 bases match TRBD1. The ends lost 6 bases at V and 5 bases at J; junction bases unmatched: 9. The CDR3 consists of 14 residues. CDR1 SQVTM and CDR2 ANQGSEA come from the germline V gene. The DNA of the CDR3 is TGCAGCGTGGAGTCGACAGGGGGCGGCGAGACCCAGTACTTC. Translating it yields CSVESTGGGETQYF. The full variable domain, completed using reference TRBV29-1 and TRBJ2-5, is SAVISQKPSRDICQRGTSLTIQCQVDSQVTMMFWYRQQPGQSLTLIATANQGSEATYESGFVIDKFPISRPNLTFSTLTVSNMSPEDSSIYLCSVESTGGGETQYFGPGTRLLVL.

The gene calls are TRBV6-6 and TRBJ1-1; D is possibly TRBD1 (6 bases). The CDR3 consists of 13 residues. Per the germline V gene, CDR1 is MNHNY and CDR2 is SVGAGI (reference sequence). With 5 bases removed from V and 4 bases from J, the gap between germline ends came to 11 bases. The DNA of the CDR3 is TGTGCCAGCAGTCCAGGGGATCCCACTGAAGCTTTCTTT. Translation gives CASSPGDPTEAFF.

This chain joins TRBV29-1 and TRBJ2-3; D remains ambiguous. The CDR3 has 14 residues. Germline-derived CDR1 and CDR2 are SQVTM and ANQGSEA. The ends were cut back, 3 bases at V and 0 bases at J, with 10 bases in the middle. CDR3 DNA sequence: TGCAGCGTTGAGCCGACCTCTAGCACAGATACGCAGTATTTT. Amino acid sequence: CSVEPTSSTDTQYF.

This rearrangement joins TRBV10-3 to TRBJ2-7; no clear D. V was cut by 4 bases and J by 0 bases, with 7 bases left in between. This CDR3 contains 13 residues. Germline V gene lookup returns CDR1 ENHRY and CDR2 SYGVKD. The CDR3 DNA reads as TGTGCCATCAGTGCAGCCCACTCCTACGAGCAGTACTTC. This gives the protein CAISAAHSYEQYF.

In this sample, this clone turned up a few times. This chain joins TRBV4-2 and TRBJ1-1; no definite D call. Germline-derived CDR1 and CDR2 are LGHNA and YNFKEQ. V lost 0 bases and J 4 bases, leaving 6 bases between the germline ends. The CDR3 length is 13 residues. CDR3 residues: CASSQDQATEAFF. The CDR3 nucleotides read TGTGCCAGCAGCCAAGATCAGGCCACTGAAGCTTTCTTT.

This clone was seen more than once but under ten times. Here the CDR3 DNA reads TGTGCCTGGAGGCCGGGATCGAGCTCCTATAATTCACCCCTCCACTTT. The encoded protein is CAWRPGSSSYNSPLHF. J is TRBJ1-6 and V is TRBV30; D is undetermined. CDR3 length equals 16 residues. V lost 3 bases, J lost 0 bases, and 12 bases lay in between. Germline loops: CDR1 GTSNPN, CDR2 SVGIG (reference sequence).

The chain is built from TRBV6-5 and TRBJ2-2; no clear D gene. Germline V CDR1 and CDR2: MNHEY, SVGAGI. This CDR3 comprises 13 residues. The V gene lost 6 bases and the J gene lost 4 bases, with 9 bases spanning the gap. The CDR3 DNA is TGTGCCAGCAGCGTGACCGGCACCGGGGAGCTGTTTTTT. Encoded protein: CASSVTGTGELFF.

CDR3 sequence reads: CASSTQQRSYEQYF. CDR3 in DNA: TGTGCCAGCAGCACCCAACAGCGTTCCTACGAGCAGTACTTC. The rearrangement joins TRBV11-3 to TRBJ2-7; D ambiguous. The CDR3 sequence is 14 residues long. Germline assignment: CDR1 SGHNT and CDR2 YENEEA. The germline V and J ends were trimmed by 5 bases and 1 base, with 12 bases remaining between them. Supplemented by reference TRBV11-3 and TRBJ2-7, the full variable domain reads EAGVVQSPRYKIIEKKQPVAFWCNPISGHNTLYWYLQNLGQGPELLIRYENEEAVDDSQLPKDRFSAERLKGVDSTLKIQPAELGDSAVYLCASSTQQRSYEQYFGPGTRLTVT.

The V and J genes are TRBV2 and TRBJ2-3; 7 nucleotides agree with TRBD1. Germline V gene data show CDR1 as SNHLY and CDR2 as FYNNEI. The CDR3 is made up of 15 amino acids. The trim removed 4 bases at V and 6 bases at J, leaving 10 bases unmatched. The chain's CDR3 is CASSGTGAGWDTQYF. CDR3 DNA sequence: TGTGCCAGCAGTGGCACAGGGGCCGGTTGGGATACGCAGTATTTT.

The CDR3, as DNA: TGTGCCAGTAGTATAAAAGAGACCCAGTACTTC. Amino acids: CASSIKETQYF. The rearrangement links TRBV19 to TRBJ2-5; D ambiguous. The CDR3 has 11 amino acids. Germline lookup yields CDR1 LNHDA and CDR2 SQIVND (reference sequence). The V end was cut by 2 bases, the J end by 3 bases, with 1 base between.

V usage is TRBV5-1 and J usage is TRBJ2-5; D is perhaps TRBD1 (5 bases). The CDR3 length is 14 residues. Trimming took 2 bases from V and 1 from J, leaving 9 bases between them. Germline V lookup: CDR1 SGHRS, CDR2 YFSETQ. The CDR3: CASSLYRSQETQYF. For the CDR3, the DNA is TGCGCCAGCAGCTTATACAGGAGCCAAGAGACCCAGTACTTC. The variable domain in full, completed from reference TRBV5-1 and TRBJ2-5, reads KAGVTQTPRYLIKTRGQQVTLSCSPISGHRSVSWYQQTPGQGLQFLFEYFSETQRNKGNFPGRFSGRQFSNSRSEMNVSTLELGDSALYLCASSLYRSQETQYFGPGTRLLVL.

This rearrangement joins TRBV4-2 to TRBJ1-1, with TRBD1 as a possible D gene (5 bases). This CDR3 has 15 amino acids. Germline V lookup: CDR1 LGHNA, CDR2 YNFKEQ. V lost 8 bases to trimming and J lost 5 bases, with 21 bases between them. The CDR3 sequence is CASGVLGRVQTEAFF. DNA of the CDR3: TGTGCCAGCGGGGTTTTGGGACGGGTACAAACTGAAGCTTTCTTT.

Note on this clone: Compared with germline, one end of the junction differs, possibly owing to a read error. The chain combines TRBV30 with TRBJ1-4; D gene uncertain. Germline V lookup: CDR1 GTSNPN, CDR2 SVGIG (reference sequence). This CDR3 is built from 12 residues. The chain's CDR3 is CACSGYNEKLFF. The DNA of the CDR3 is TGTGCCTGCAGTGGCTATAATGAAAAACTGTTTTTT.

This clone was seen a handful of times. The chain has TRBV29-1 and TRBJ2-3; D is uncertain. The CDR3 has 13 amino acids. V was clipped by 6 bases and J by 1 base, with 11 bases between them. From germline, CDR1 is SQVTM and CDR2 ANQGSEA. The CDR3 spells CSVALKGTDTQYF. The DNA for the CDR3 is TGCAGCGTCGCCCTCAAGGGCACAGATACGCAGTATTTT.

The chain has TRBV30 and TRBJ2-2; no reliable D call. The CDR3 covers 11 residues. Deletions cut 1 base from V and 7 bases from J, with 4 bases between. CDR1 is GTSNPN, CDR2 SVGIG, per germline (reference sequence). The DNA for the CDR3 is TGTGCCTGGAGTGCGTACGGGGAGCTGTTTTTT. This sequence encodes CAWSAYGELFF.

The genes are TRBV14 and TRBJ1-6, with 8 bases aligning to TRBD1. CDR3 length: 14 amino acids. J was trimmed by 13 bases and V by 1 base; bases with no gene match: 6. Looked up from germline, CDR1 is SGHDN and CDR2 is FVKESK. The CDR3: CASSQGGNRGPLHF. The CDR3 DNA follows: TGTGCCAGCAGCCAAGGGGGCAACAGGGGGCCCCTCCACTTT.

The rearrangement links TRBV7-2 to TRBJ1-5; no clear D gene. The ends were cut back, 5 bases at V and 0 bases at J, with 11 bases in the middle. Looked up from germline, CDR1 is SGHTA and CDR2 is FQGNSA. This CDR3 spans 15 amino acids. The CDR3 loop reads CASSPHLYSNQPQHF. The CDR3 DNA reads TGTGCCAGCAGCCCCCATCTGTATAGCAATCAGCCCCAGCATTTT.

The V and J genes are TRBV5-1 and TRBJ2-7; tentatively, D is TRBD1 (6 bases). Germline V CDR1 and CDR2: SGHRS, YFSETQ. V dropped 0 bases and J dropped 0 bases, with 10 bases sitting between them. The CDR3 totals 15 residues. CDR3 region: CASSLDGGRSYEQYF. DNA for the CDR3: TGCGCCAGCAGCTTGGATGGGGGCCGCTCCTACGAGCAGTACTTC. Full variable domain (rest looked up from reference TRBV5-1 and TRBJ2-7): KAGVTQTPRYLIKTRGQQVTLSCSPISGHRSVSWYQQTPGQGLQFLFEYFSETQRNKGNFPGRFSGRQFSNSRSEMNVSTLELGDSALYLCASSLDGGRSYEQYFGPGTRLTVT.

This clone occurred a few times. The V and J genes are TRBV5-1 and TRBJ1-5, with 7 bases fitting TRBD1. This CDR3 is built from 15 residues. Germline CDR1 and CDR2: SGHRS and YFSETQ. With 3 bases clipped from V and 0 bases from J, the junction kept 3 bases outside the gene matches. The CDR3 reads CASSSTGASNQPQHF. As DNA, the CDR3 is TGCGCCAGCAGCTCAACAGGGGCTAGCAATCAGCCCCAGCATTTT.

The chain is built from TRBV11-2 and TRBJ2-7, with 10 bases lining up with TRBD2. The CDR3 is 17 amino acids. Germline CDR1 and CDR2: SGHAT and FQNNGV. V was pared by 5 bases and J by 3 bases, with 13 bases of the junction left unmatched. As DNA, the CDR3 is TGTGCCAGCAGCCCTAACAGATTAGCGGGGGGCGACTACGAGCAGTACTTC. Protein: CASSPNRLAGGDYEQYF. The full variable domain, rest sourced from reference TRBV11-2 and TRBJ2-7, is EAGVAQSPRYKIIEKRQSVAFWCNPISGHATLYWYQQILGQGPKLLIQFQNNGVVDDSQLPKDRFSAERLKGVDSTLKIQPAKLEDSAVYLCASSPNRLAGGDYEQYFGPGTRLTVT.

This clone was detected a few times. In DNA, the CDR3 is TGTGCCAGTAGTACGAATAGACTAGCGGGGTCCACCGGGGAGCTGTTTTTT. Protein: CASSTNRLAGSTGELFF. The V gene is TRBV19, the J gene TRBJ2-2, with 11 bases fitting TRBD2. Germline V lookup: CDR1 LNHDA, CDR2 SQIVND (reference sequence). V lost 4 bases, J lost 4 bases, and 8 bases stayed unmatched. The CDR3 has 17 amino acids.

The chain recombines TRBV19 with TRBJ1-1, with unresolved D. V was shortened by 5 bases and J by 1 base, with 20 bases between the two germline ends. Per germline, CDR1 LNHDA and CDR2 SQIVND (reference sequence). CDR3 size: 17 residues. The CDR3, as DNA: TGTGCCAGTAGTCCACTCATCGCCCCTGGCAAGAACACTGAAGCTTTCTTT. Protein: CASSPLIAPGKNTEAFF.

This clone was seen just once. This chain uses TRBV11-2 with TRBJ2-5; TRBD1 aligns across 7 bases. Trimming cost V 5 bases and J 1 base; bases outside gene matches: 4. Per the germline V gene, CDR1 is SGHAT and CDR2 is FQNNGV. This CDR3 comprises 14 residues. CDR3 sequence: CASSADRVQETQYF. In DNA, the CDR3 is TGTGCCAGCAGCGCAGACAGGGTCCAAGAGACCCAGTACTTC.

The chain uses TRBV30 and TRBJ2-7; D remains unclear. V dropped 1 base and J dropped 3 bases, with 7 bases sitting between them. This CDR3 has 12 amino acids. From germline, CDR1 is GTSNPN and CDR2 SVGIG (reference sequence). In DNA, the CDR3 is TGTGCCTGGAGTGAAGGGAACTACGAGCAGTACTTC. It encodes CAWSEGNYEQYF.

Only a few counts were recorded for this clone. This chain connects TRBV5-1 to TRBJ2-4; the D is unclear. The V end was cut by 0 bases, the J end by 5 bases, with 12 bases between. CDR3 length equals 15 residues. Germline assignment: CDR1 SGHRS and CDR2 YFSETQ. CDR3 protein: CASSLGVKIENIQYF. The CDR3 coding sequence is TGCGCCAGCAGCTTGGGGGTCAAGATAGAAAACATTCAGTACTTC.

The chain combines TRBV2 with TRBJ2-5; D uncertain. Trimming took off 6 bases at V and 3 bases at J, with 11 bases between the two ends. CDR3 size: 13 residues. Looked up from germline, CDR1 is SNHLY and CDR2 is FYNNEI. CDR3 region: CASRRQAEETQYF. CDR3 nucleotide sequence: TGTGCCAGCAGGCGGCAGGCCGAAGAGACCCAGTACTTC.

The rearrangement uses TRBV15 and TRBJ1-4; D is undetermined. Trimming pared 5 bases from V and 0 bases from J, leaving 28 bases between. Germline V CDR1 and CDR2: LNHNV, YYDKDF (reference sequence). The CDR3 runs to 21 residues. The CDR3 nucleotides read TGTGCCACCAGCGCCCCAGCAGGCAGTGGACTGAATTATGCAACTAATGAAAAACTGTTTTTT. Amino acid sequence: CATSAPAGSGLNYATNEKLFF.